The 26 T cell receptor beta chains listed next were all sequenced from one sample in a study of blood T cell repertoires in COVID-19. Method: immunoSEQ multiplex PCR; TCRdb's copy keeps in-frame clones and lacks some. The table records a few hundred thousand clones, about 82% of them present only once. Material for sequencing was peripheral blood. The source is a man between 50 and 59 years old with active or convalescent COVID-19.

The chain carries TRBV5-1 and TRBJ2-1; TRBD2 aligns across 12 bases. Trimming took 4 bases from V and 4 from J; bases not matched to a gene: 6. The CDR3 sequence is 16 residues long. Per germline, CDR1 SGHRS and CDR2 YFSETQ. The CDR3 nucleotides are TGCGCCAGCAGCCCCGGACTAGCGGGAACTTACAATGAGCAGTTCTTC. It translates to CASSPGLAGTYNEQFF.

The J gene is TRBJ2-7, the V gene TRBV7-9; a possible D gene is TRBD2 (6 bases). The CDR3 extends over 14 amino acids. Germline CDR1 and CDR2: SEHNR and FQNEAQ (reference sequence). Between the trimmed V and J ends, which lost 5 bases and 7 bases, there was a span of 18 bases. The CDR3: CASSPDGGMWEQYF. CDR3 sequence (DNA): TGTGCCAGCAGCCCCGACGGAGGGATGTGGGAGCAGTACTTC.

The V gene is TRBV13, the J gene TRBJ2-1; D unclear. The V gene's germline CDR1 is PRHDT and CDR2 FYEKMQ (reference sequence). V shed 0 bases and J shed 5 bases, with 14 bases lying between them. This CDR3 is built from 16 residues. In DNA, the CDR3 is TGTGCCAGCAGCTTAGGTCCGTCCAGGTATAACAATGAGCAGTTCTTC. Amino acids: CASSLGPSRYNNEQFF. The full variable domain, with the rest looked up from reference TRBV13 and TRBJ2-1, is AAGVIQSPRHLIKEKRETATLKCYPIPRHDTVYWYQQGPGQDPQFLISFYEKMQSDKGSIPDRFSAQQFSDYHSELNMSSLELGDSALYFCASSLGPSRYNNEQFFGPGTRLTVL.

This chain connects TRBV6-2 or TRBV6-3 to TRBJ2-7, with 9 bases fitting TRBD2. The CDR3 has 15 residues. The germline CDR1 and CDR2 sequences are MNHEY and SVGEGT. The ends lost 7 bases at V and 6 bases at J; junction bases unmatched: 13. In DNA, the CDR3 is TGTGCCAGCATCCCCGGCGGCGGGAGGGCCCCCGAGCAGTACTTC. This sequence encodes CASIPGGGRAPEQYF.

The rearrangement joins TRBV10-3 to TRBJ1-3; D not certain. CDR1 ENHRY and CDR2 SYGVKD come from the germline V gene. This CDR3 spans 15 amino acids. Trimming stripped 3 bases from V and 4 bases from J, with 13 bases between. In DNA, the CDR3 is TGTGCCATCAGTGATGGGGAGTCGGGAGGAAACACCATATATTTT. Translation gives CAISDGESGGNTIYF.

The chain couples TRBV27 to TRBJ2-7, with 14 bases that match TRBD2. This CDR3 is 15 amino acids long. The germline CDR1 and CDR2 sequences are MNHEY and SMNVEV (reference sequence). With V trimmed by 5 bases and J by 12 bases, 12 bases remained unmatched. CDR3 region: CASSRPGGLAGVMYF. The CDR3 region has the DNA TGTGCCAGCAGTCGACCGGGGGGACTAGCGGGAGTGATGTACTTC.

This clone was observed a few times. The V gene is TRBV6-1, the J gene TRBJ1-4; a weak D match, TRBD1 (5 bases). V was clipped by 1 base and J by 10 bases, with 13 bases between them. Germline V gene lookup returns CDR1 MNHNS and CDR2 SASEGT. The CDR3 is made up of 14 amino acids. CDR3: CASSEVGTMGKLFF. The CDR3 DNA sequence: TGTGCCAGCAGTGAAGTCGGGACTATGGGAAAACTGTTTTTT.

The chain carries TRBV9 and TRBJ1-3, with D perhaps TRBD1 (5 bases). Germline CDR1 is SGDLS and CDR2 is YYNGEE. The CDR3 is 17 amino acids. Trimming removed 0 bases from V and 0 bases from J, with 13 bases in between. The DNA of the CDR3 is TGTGCCAGCAGCGTAGAGATGGGGCGCTCCTCTGGAAACACCATATATTTT. This gives the protein CASSVEMGRSSGNTIYF.

This clone was seen a few times. The chain employs TRBV6-2 or TRBV6-3 and TRBJ2-7; no reliable D call. The CDR3 covers 13 residues. Trimming removed 5 bases at V and 7 bases at J, with 15 bases between. From germline, CDR1 is MNHEY and CDR2 SVGEGT. The CDR3 loop is CASSSYGSREQYF. CDR3 DNA: TGTGCCAGCAGTAGCTATGGTTCGAGGGAGCAGTACTTC.

The chain couples TRBV19 to TRBJ1-1; D call uncertain. Per germline, CDR1 LNHDA and CDR2 SQIVND (reference sequence). The CDR3 is 13 residues long. V dropped 6 bases and J dropped 2 bases, with 10 bases sitting between them. The CDR3 sequence: CASRGNSNTEAFF. CDR3 sequence (DNA): TGTGCCAGTAGGGGCAACAGCAACACTGAAGCTTTCTTT.

The genes are TRBV28 and TRBJ2-7; TRBD1 matches at 9 bases. This CDR3 comprises 13 residues. J was trimmed by 5 bases and V by 9 bases; bases with no gene match: 8. Germline-derived CDR1 and CDR2 are MDHEN and SYDVKM. CDR3 sequence reads: CASSTGGHNEQYF. As DNA, the CDR3 is TGTGCCAGTTCCACAGGGGGCCACAACGAGCAGTACTTC.

The rearrangement uses TRBV5-6 and TRBJ1-4; D remains unclear. The CDR3 spans 14 residues. Trimming removed 3 bases from V and 3 bases from J, with 9 bases in between. The germline gives CDR1 SGHDT, CDR2 YYEEEE. The CDR3 sequence is CASSWFTANEKLFF. DNA of the CDR3: TGTGCCAGCAGCTGGTTTACGGCTAATGAAAAACTGTTTTTT. Full variable domain (missing parts from reference TRBV5-6 and TRBJ1-4): DAGVTQSPTHLIKTRGQQVTLRCSPKSGHDTVSWYQQALGQGPQFIFQYYEEEERQRGNFPDRFSGHQFPNYSSELNVNALLLGDSALYLCASSWFTANEKLFFGSGTQLSVL.

The rearrangement links TRBV27 to TRBJ2-7, with 8 bases aligning to TRBD2. Germline-derived CDR1 and CDR2 are MNHEY and SMNVEV (reference sequence). This CDR3 is built from 17 residues. V shed 5 bases and J 3 bases; nucleotides not matched to a gene: 15. Written as DNA, the CDR3 is TGTGCCAGCAGTCCTGTAAGGCTAGCGGGTAGTCTCTACGAGCAGTACTTC. It translates to CASSPVRLAGSLYEQYF.

This sequence joins TRBV5-1 and TRBJ2-5; possible D gene TRBD1, 6 bases. Looked up from germline, CDR1 is SGHRS and CDR2 is YFSETQ. V was shortened by 0 bases and J by 5 bases, with 14 bases between the two germline ends. The CDR3 sequence is 15 residues long. The CDR3 DNA reads as TGCGCCAGCAGCTTGGGTCCAGGGGATGGGGAGACCCAGTACTTC. Protein sequence: CASSLGPGDGETQYF.

A few counts support this clone. The rearrangement links TRBV4-3 to TRBJ1-2; 7 positions agree with TRBD1. Germline trimming cut 4 bases from V and 8 bases from J; bases unmatched to any gene: 7. From germline, CDR1 is LGHNA and CDR2 YSLEER. This CDR3 comprises 13 residues. The CDR3 DNA is TGCGCCAGCAGCCCCGATGGGACAGAGGGCTACACCTTC. It codes for CASSPDGTEGYTF.

The rearrangement uses TRBV18 and TRBJ2-1; 15 bases agree with TRBD2. The V gene end was trimmed by 3 bases and the J gene end by 8 bases; junction bases not matched to a gene: 5. Germline values: CDR1 KGHSH, CDR2 LQKENI. The CDR3 has 16 amino acids. This chain's CDR3 is CASSPGGLAGGYEQFF. CDR3 in DNA: TGTGCCAGCTCACCGGGCGGACTAGCGGGAGGGTATGAGCAGTTCTTC.

The V and J genes are TRBV4-2 and TRBJ2-2, with 9 bases aligning to TRBD1. The trim removed 0 bases at V and 7 bases at J, leaving 6 bases unmatched. Germline CDR1 reads LGHNA; CDR2 reads YNFKEQ. The CDR3 is 16 residues long. Here the CDR3 reads CASSQDTGGAGGELFF. The CDR3 DNA reads TGTGCCAGCAGCCAAGATACAGGGGGCGCCGGCGGGGAGCTGTTTTTT.

The V gene is TRBV5-1, the J gene TRBJ2-2; 8 bases match TRBD2. V lost 0 bases to trimming and J lost 2 bases; unmatched junction nucleotides: 6. The CDR3 runs to 17 residues. Germline CDR1 is SGHRS and CDR2 is YFSETQ. The CDR3 DNA reads TGCGCCAGCAGCTTGGGTAGCGGGACGATAAACACCGGGGAGCTGTTTTTT. Its protein product is CASSLGSGTINTGELFF.

The gene calls are TRBV7-2 and TRBJ2-2, with TRBD2 matching 7 bases. This CDR3 has 15 amino acids. Germline V gene lookup returns CDR1 SGHTA and CDR2 FQGNSA. J was trimmed by 0 bases and V by 5 bases; bases with no gene match: 3. CDR3 in DNA: TGTGCCAGCAGCCAGGGACTACCGAACACCGGGGAGCTGTTTTTT. Residues: CASSQGLPNTGELFF. Using reference TRBV7-2 and TRBJ2-2 for the parts outside the CDR3, the full variable domain is GAGVSQSPSNKVTEKGKDVELRCDPISGHTALYWYRQSLGQGLEFLIYFQGNSAPDKSGLPSDRFSAERTGGSVSTLTIQRTQQEDSAVYLCASSQGLPNTGELFFGEGSRLTVL.

J is TRBJ2-3 and V is TRBV24-1, with 7 bases matching TRBD1. The CDR3 is made up of 13 amino acids. Germline values: CDR1 KGHDR, CDR2 SFDVKD. Unmatched junction bases numbered 4, after V lost 9 bases and J lost 2 bases. CDR3 coding DNA: TGTGCCACCCGGGACAGACCCACAGATACGCAGTATTTT. Protein: CATRDRPTDTQYF.

This chain uses TRBV4-1 with TRBJ2-1; D call uncertain. The CDR3 extends over 15 amino acids. Germline CDR1 is MGHRA and CDR2 is YSYEKL. V lost 4 bases, J lost 6 bases, and 16 bases lay in between. The CDR3 region is CASSPAIDFTNEQFF. The CDR3 nucleotides are TGCGCCAGCAGCCCGGCGATCGACTTCACCAATGAGCAGTTCTTC.

This rearrangement joins TRBV9 to TRBJ2-1; 14 nucleotides align to TRBD2. The CDR3 totals 17 residues. V gave up 2 bases and J gave up 4 bases; unmatched junction bases: 5. Germline V gives CDR1 SGDLS, CDR2 YYNGEE. CDR3 coding DNA: TGTGCCAGCAGCGTGGGACTAGCGGGAGTCGTTTACAATGAGCAGTTCTTC. Amino acids: CASSVGLAGVVYNEQFF.

The sample holds a few counts of this clone. CDR3 DNA sequence: TGTGCCAGCAGTCGGGAGGTCTATGGCTACACCTTC. Its translation: CASSREVYGYTF. V usage is TRBV7-9 and J usage is TRBJ1-2; D not certain. The CDR3 loop spans 12 amino acids. Per the germline V gene, CDR1 is SEHNR and CDR2 is FQNEAQ (reference sequence). Trimming left V 6 bases short and J 4 bases short, with 9 bases between. Based on the CDR3 plus reference TRBV7-9 and TRBJ1-2, the full variable domain is DTGVSQNPRHKITKRGQNVTFRCDPISEHNRLYWYRQTLGQGPEFLTYFQNEAQLEKSRLLSDRFSAERPKGSFSTLEIQRTEQGDSAMYLCASSREVYGYTFGSGTRLTVV.

The gene calls are TRBV5-4 and TRBJ2-6, with D uncertain. The ends were cut back, 4 bases at V and 1 base at J, with 9 bases in the middle. Germline-derived CDR1 and CDR2 are SGHNT and YYREEE (reference sequence). The CDR3 runs to 15 residues. Here the CDR3 reads CASSIQLSGANVLTF. As DNA, the CDR3 is TGTGCCAGCAGCATCCAACTATCTGGGGCCAACGTCCTGACTTTC.

The genes are TRBV12-5 and TRBJ1-5; D unclear. The germline CDR1 and CDR2 sequences are LGHNT and FRNRAP. V lost 6 bases, J lost 5 bases, and 17 bases lay in between. The CDR3 totals 15 residues. CDR3 protein: CASGFPPGVDQPQHF. CDR3 nucleotides: TGTGCTAGTGGCTTCCCCCCGGGAGTCGATCAGCCCCAGCATTTT. Full variable domain (outside the CDR3, taken from reference TRBV12-5 and TRBJ1-5): DARVTQTPRHKVTEMGQEVTMRCQPILGHNTVFWYRQTMMQGLELLAYFRNRAPLDDSGMPKDRFSAEMPDATLATLKIQPSEPRDSAVYFCASGFPPGVDQPQHFGDGTRLSIL.

This clone turned up a few times. The chain is built from TRBV27 and TRBJ1-3; D is unclear. Germline-derived CDR1 and CDR2 are MNHEY and SMNVEV (reference sequence). The V gene lost 6 bases and the J gene lost 4 bases, with 10 bases spanning the gap. This CDR3 spans 13 amino acids. The CDR3 sequence is CASSLNRGNTIYF. CDR3 DNA sequence: TGTGCCAGCAGCTTAAACAGAGGAAACACCATATATTTT.